Listed here is a single TCR beta chain. Some clones are missing from TCRdb's copy, which holds only in-frame ones; the method was immunoSEQ multiplex PCR. The sample consists of 21,000 or so clones, roughly 70% of them appearing once. With no exception, relapse followed autologous stem cell transplantation in all patients, and brentuximab vedotin exposure varied. The sample is drawn from a study of PD-1 blockade in classical Hodgkin lymphoma. V dropped 1 base and J dropped 6 bases, with 10 bases sitting between them. The CDR3 has 13 residues. Germline values: CDR1 SEHNR, CDR2 FQNEAQ (reference sequence).

The source material was peripheral blood mononuclear cells (PBMCs), sampled at baseline. V is TRBV7-9 and J is TRBJ2-7, with a weak D call TRBD1 (5 bases). This clonotype originated in a human donor with classical Hodgkin lymphoma. DNA of the CDR3: TGTGCCAGCAGCTTAGTTTTGACAGTCGAGCAGTACTTC. It is translated as CASSLVLTVEQYF.